This T cell receptor beta chain appears in the sequencing data of a study of CD4 and CD8 cells across lung adenocarcinoma regions. Donors had localized lung adenocarcinoma, a non-small cell lung cancer. TCRdb reprocessed the PCR reads with MiXCR, giving one entry per CDR3 protein. Of approximately 24,000 distinct CDR3 sequences listed, around 56% are singletons. This clonotype was recorded many times. This TCR was recovered from a male donor with lung adenocarcinoma. The CD4 and CD8 labels of this study may be unreliable. Sequencing was performed on CD8+ T cells from the center of a lung tumor.

As DNA, the CDR3 is TGTGCCAGCAGACATACCTGGAGGGGCCCCTACGAGCAGTACTTC. It encodes CASRHTWRGPYEQYF. The rearrangement links TRBV27 to TRBJ2-1; tentatively, D is TRBD2 (6 bases). Matching the DNA end better, TRBJ2-7 makes the J call doubtful. CDR3 size: 15 residues. Germline assignment: CDR1 MNHEY and CDR2 SMNVEV (reference sequence).